The T cell receptor (beta chain) described here comes from a study of blood T cell repertoires in COVID-19. Study details: Sites across the United States, Italy and Spain contributed samples from acute and convalescent COVID-19. T cells, B-cell-depleted T cells, or PBMCs provided the cDNA or gDNA that served as material.

In the authors' workflow: Researchers report that nucleated cell counts were estimated from reference gene primer amplification. Sequencing was performed with immunoSEQ multiplex PCR; in TCRdb, only in-frame clones are kept and a portion is missing. D and trimming were read from the DNA, whereas the V and J calls and clone size are those reported in that table. The table shows some 48,000 clones, with under 90% occurring only once. V was clipped by 4 bases and J by 5 bases, with 12 bases between them. The CDR3 spans 13 residues. From germline, CDR1 is SGDLS and CDR2 YYNGEE. Seattle's cohort entered during active infection and was followed longitudinally.

This TCR was recovered from a woman aged 80 or older with COVID-19, enrolled during active disease. The J gene is TRBJ2-5, the V gene TRBV9; D gene uncertain. Sequenced sample: peripheral blood. The CDR3 DNA reads as TGTGCCAGCAGCCGCGACGTTAGCGAGACCCAGTACTTC. Protein product: CASSRDVSETQYF.